This TCR beta chain appears in the sequencing data of a study of cytomegalovirus exposure and HLA in healthy donors. This CDR3 has 16 amino acids. Between the trimmed V and J ends, which lost 9 bases and 0 bases, there was a span of 15 bases. The germline V gene has CDR1 PRHDT and CDR2 FYEKMQ (reference sequence). Overall study results and limits: Being indistinguishable, some V segments were excluded, TRBV6-2 and TRBV6-3 among them.

In the case of this clone: The antigen is undetermined.

PCR was performed using 60 Vbeta and 13 Jbeta primers. The repertoire was sequenced with immunoSEQ multiplex PCR; TCRdb's copy has only in-frame clones and lacks some. The table has about 170,000 clones, roughly 77% seen once. This sequence was found in a woman aged 18-30 years in good health and CMV-seronegative. V usage is TRBV13 and J usage is TRBJ1-6, with D unresolved. Sequencing input: PBMCs. The CDR3 sequence is CASSDSWSSYNSPLHF. The CDR3 DNA reads TGTGCCAGTTCGGACTCTTGGAGCTCCTATAATTCACCCCTCCACTTT. The variable domain in full, completed from reference TRBV13 and TRBJ1-6, reads AAGVIQSPRHLIKEKRETATLKCYPIPRHDTVYWYQQGPGQDPQFLISFYEKMQSDKGSIPDRFSAQQFSDYHSELNMSSLELGDSALYFCASSDSWSSYNSPLHFGNGTRLTVT.